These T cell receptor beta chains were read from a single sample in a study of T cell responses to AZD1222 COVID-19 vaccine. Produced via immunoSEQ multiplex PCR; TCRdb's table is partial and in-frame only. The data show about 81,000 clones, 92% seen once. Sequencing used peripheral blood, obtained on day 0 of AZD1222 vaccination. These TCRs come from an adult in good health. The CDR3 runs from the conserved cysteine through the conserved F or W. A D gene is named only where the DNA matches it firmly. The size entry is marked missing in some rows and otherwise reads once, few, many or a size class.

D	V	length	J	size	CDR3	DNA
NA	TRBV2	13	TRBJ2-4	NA	CASRALAKNIQYF	TGTGCCAGCAGAGCCCTGGCCAAAAACATTCAGTACTTC
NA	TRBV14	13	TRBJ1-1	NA	CASSHSVDTEAFF	TGTGCCAGCAGCCATTCGGTAGACACTGAAGCTTTCTTT
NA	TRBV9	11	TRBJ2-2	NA	CASSGDGELFF	TGTGCCAGCAGCGGCGACGGGGAGCTGTTTTTT
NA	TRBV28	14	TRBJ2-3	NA	CASSRGGAPDTQYF	TGTGCCAGCAGCAGAGGGGGAGCCCCAGATACGCAGTATTTT
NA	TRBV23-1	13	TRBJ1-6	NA	CATTGRVKSPLHF	TGCGCCACCACCGGCAGGGTAAAATCACCCCTCCACTTT
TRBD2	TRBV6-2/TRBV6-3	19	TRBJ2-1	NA	CASSYSISTSGRSYNEQFF	TGTGCCAGCAGTTACTCGATTTCCACTAGCGGGAGGTCCTACAATGAGCAGTTCTTC
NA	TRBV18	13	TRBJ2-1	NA	CASSPPGPLKQFF	TGTGCCAGCTCACCACCGGGCCCTCTAAAGCAGTTCTTC
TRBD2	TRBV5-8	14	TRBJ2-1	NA	CASSLVAGYNEQFF	TGTGCCAGCAGCTTGGTAGCGGGGTACAATGAGCAGTTCTTC
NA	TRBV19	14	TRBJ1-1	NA	CASSPLQGNTEAFF	TGTGCCAGTAGTCCCCTCCAGGGGAACACTGAAGCTTTCTTT
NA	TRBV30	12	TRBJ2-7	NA	CAWGTGTGEQYF	TGTGCCTGGGGGACGGGGACCGGGGAGCAGTACTTC
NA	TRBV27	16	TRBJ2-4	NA	CASTPTSDSRKNIQYF	TGTGCCAGCACCCCGACTTCGGACAGTAGAAAAAACATTCAGTACTTC
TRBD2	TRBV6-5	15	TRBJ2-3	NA	CASKKSGLASDTQYF	TGTGCCAGCAAGAAATCTGGACTAGCCTCAGATACGCAGTATTTT
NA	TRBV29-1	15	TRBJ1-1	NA	CSVERSGSYITEAFF	TGCAGCGTTGAAAGGTCTGGCAGCTATATCACTGAAGCTTTCTTT
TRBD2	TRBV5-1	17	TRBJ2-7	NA	CASSLGGTSGSSYEQYF	TGCGCCAGCAGCTTGGGAGGGACTAGCGGGAGCTCCTACGAGCAGTACTTC
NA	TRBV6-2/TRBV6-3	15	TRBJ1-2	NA	CASSYGADQNYGYTF	TGTGCCAGCAGTTATGGGGCAGACCAAAACTATGGCTACACCTTC
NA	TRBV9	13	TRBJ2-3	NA	CASSPRPTDTQYF	TGTGCCAGCAGCCCCCGCCCCACAGATACGCAGTATTTT
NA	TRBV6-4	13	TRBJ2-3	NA	CASSPTGKDTQYF	TGTGCCAGCAGTCCAACAGGGAAAGATACGCAGTATTTT
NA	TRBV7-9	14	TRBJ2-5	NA	CASSLVEGQETQYF	TGTGCCAGCAGCTTAGTAGAGGGGCAAGAGACCCAGTACTTC
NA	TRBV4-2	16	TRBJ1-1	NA	CASSQGASLMNTEAFF	TGTGCCAGCAGCCAGGGGGCCAGCCTCATGAACACTGAAGCTTTCTTT
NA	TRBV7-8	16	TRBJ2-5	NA	CASTIQRQGAQETQYF	TGTGCCAGCACAATTCAGAGGCAGGGAGCACAAGAGACCCAGTACTTC
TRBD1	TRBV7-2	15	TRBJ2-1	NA	CASSLGTGVDNEQFF	TGTGCCAGCAGCTTAGGGACAGGGGTGGACAATGAGCAGTTCTTC
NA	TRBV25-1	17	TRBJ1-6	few	CASSEYPRAVSDSPLHF	TGTGCCAGCAGTGAATATCCCCGGGCGGTGTCGGATTCACCCCTCCACTTT